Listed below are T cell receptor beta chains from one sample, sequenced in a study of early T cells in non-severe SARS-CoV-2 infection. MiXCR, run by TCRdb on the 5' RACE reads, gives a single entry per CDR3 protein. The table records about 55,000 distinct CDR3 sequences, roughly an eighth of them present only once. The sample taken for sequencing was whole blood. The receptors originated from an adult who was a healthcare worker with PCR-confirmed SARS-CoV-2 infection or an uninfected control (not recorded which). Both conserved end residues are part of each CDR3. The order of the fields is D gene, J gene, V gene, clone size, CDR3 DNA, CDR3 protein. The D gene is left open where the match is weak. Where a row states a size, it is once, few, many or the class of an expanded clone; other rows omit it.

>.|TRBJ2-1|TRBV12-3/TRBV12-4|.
TGTGCCAGCACCAATCTAGGGACCGACAGTTCCTACAATGAGCAGTTCTTC
CASTNLGTDSSYNEQFF
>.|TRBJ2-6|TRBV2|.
TGTGCCAGCACTCTGCCGACAGGCTCTGGGGCCAACGTCCTGACTTTC
CASTLPTGSGANVLTF
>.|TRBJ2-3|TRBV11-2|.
TGTGACAGCAGCTACTCAGGGACCACAGATACGCAGTATTTT
CDSSYSGTTDTQYF
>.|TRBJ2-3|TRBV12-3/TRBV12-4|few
TGTGCCAGCAGTCTCGAGGGGGGTACGCAGTATTTT
CASSLEGGTQYF
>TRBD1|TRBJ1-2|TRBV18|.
TGTGCCAGCTCACCAAGGGGACAGGAAGATGGCTACACCTTC
CASSPRGQEDGYTF
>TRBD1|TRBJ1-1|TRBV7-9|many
TGTGCCAGCAGCTACCCCAGGGGACAGGGGGCAGGGGACACTGAAGCTTTCTTT
CASSYPRGQGAGDTEAFF
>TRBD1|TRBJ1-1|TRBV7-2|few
TGTGCCAGCAGCCCAGTACAGGGGCTGAGAACTGAAGCTTTCTTT
CASSPVQGLRTEAFF
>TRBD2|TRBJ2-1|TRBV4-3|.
TGCGCCAGCAGCCGGGGAGGACTAGCGGCCTACAATGAGCAGTTCTTC
CASSRGGLAAYNEQFF
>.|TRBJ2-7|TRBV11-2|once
TGTGCCAGCAGCGGCGGACAACCCTACGAGCAGTACTTC
CASSGGQPYEQYF
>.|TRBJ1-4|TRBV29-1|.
TGCAGCGTTGGAAGACAGAGTAATGAAAAACTGTTTTTT
CSVGRQSNEKLFF
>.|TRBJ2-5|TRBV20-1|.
TGCAGTGCTAGAGAGGCCCAGGGATTCGGGGAGACCCAGTACTTC
CSAREAQGFGETQYF
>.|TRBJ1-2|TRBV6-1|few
TGTGCCAGCAGGAAGGGTCGTGGCTACACCTTC
CASRKGRGYTF
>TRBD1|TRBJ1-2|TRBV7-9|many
TGTGCCAGCAGCTCACCGACAGGGGGTATACACTATGGCTACACCTTC
CASSSPTGGIHYGYTF
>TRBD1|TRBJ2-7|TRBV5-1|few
TGCGCCAGCAGACCCGCCGGGACAGCCTACGAGCAGTACTTC
CASRPAGTAYEQYF
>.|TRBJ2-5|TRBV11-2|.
TGTGCCAGCAGCCTTGCGGACAGCCGGGGAGAGACCCAGTACTTC
CASSLADSRGETQYF
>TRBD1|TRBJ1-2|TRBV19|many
TGTGCCAGTACCATCAGAGCGACAGGGGTTGTTAACTATGGCTACACCTTC
CASTIRATGVVNYGYTF
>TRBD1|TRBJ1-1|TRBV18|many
TGTGCCAGCTCACCGGATCCGGGACAGGGTAGCACTGAAGCTTTCTTT
CASSPDPGQGSTEAFF
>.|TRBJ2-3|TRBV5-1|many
TGCGCCAGCAGCAGGGCGCAGGACACAGATACGCAGTATTTT
CASSRAQDTDTQYF
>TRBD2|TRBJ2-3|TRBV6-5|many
TGTGCCAGCAGTTCCAGAACCCTTTTCGGGGGGGGAACAGATACGCAGTATTTT
CASSSRTLFGGGTDTQYF
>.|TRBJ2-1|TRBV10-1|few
TGCGCCAGCAGTGAGCGACAAGGCGGATACAATGAGCAGTTCTTC
CASSERQGGYNEQFF